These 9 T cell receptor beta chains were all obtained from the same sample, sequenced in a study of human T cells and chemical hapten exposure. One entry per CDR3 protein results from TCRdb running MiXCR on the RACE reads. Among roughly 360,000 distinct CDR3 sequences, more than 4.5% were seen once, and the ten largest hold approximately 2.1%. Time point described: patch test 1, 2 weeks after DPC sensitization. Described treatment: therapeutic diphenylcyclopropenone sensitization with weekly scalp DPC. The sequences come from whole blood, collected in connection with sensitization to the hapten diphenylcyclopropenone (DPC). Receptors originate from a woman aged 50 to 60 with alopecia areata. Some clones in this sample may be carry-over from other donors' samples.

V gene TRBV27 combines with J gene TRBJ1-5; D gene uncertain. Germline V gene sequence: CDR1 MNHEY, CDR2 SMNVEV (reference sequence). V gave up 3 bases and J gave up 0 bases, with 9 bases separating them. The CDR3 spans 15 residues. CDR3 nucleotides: TGTGCCAGCAGTTTCGGCACAAATAGCAATCAGCCCCAGCATTTT. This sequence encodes CASSFGTNSNQPQHF.

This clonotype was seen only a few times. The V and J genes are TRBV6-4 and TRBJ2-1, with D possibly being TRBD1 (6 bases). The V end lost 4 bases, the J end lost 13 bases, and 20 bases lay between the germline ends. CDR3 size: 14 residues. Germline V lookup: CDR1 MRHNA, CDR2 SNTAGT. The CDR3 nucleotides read TGTGCCAGCAGTGCCTCACAGGGTACCAAAAACCAGTTCTTC. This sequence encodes CASSASQGTKNQFF.

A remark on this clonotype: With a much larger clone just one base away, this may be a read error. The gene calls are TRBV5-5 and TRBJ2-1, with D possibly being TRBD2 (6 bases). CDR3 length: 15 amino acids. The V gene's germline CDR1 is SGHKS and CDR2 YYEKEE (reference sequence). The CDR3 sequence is CDSSARDWPMDEQFF. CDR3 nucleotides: TGTGACAGCAGCGCACGGGACTGGCCTATGGATGAGCAGTTCTTC.

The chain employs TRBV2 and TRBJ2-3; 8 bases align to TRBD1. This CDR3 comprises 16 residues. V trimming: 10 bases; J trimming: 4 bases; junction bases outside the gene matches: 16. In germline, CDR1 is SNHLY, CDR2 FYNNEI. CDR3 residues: CANSPPRTGRADTQYF. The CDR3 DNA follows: TGTGCCAACTCCCCGCCACGGACAGGGCGGGCAGATACGCAGTATTTT.

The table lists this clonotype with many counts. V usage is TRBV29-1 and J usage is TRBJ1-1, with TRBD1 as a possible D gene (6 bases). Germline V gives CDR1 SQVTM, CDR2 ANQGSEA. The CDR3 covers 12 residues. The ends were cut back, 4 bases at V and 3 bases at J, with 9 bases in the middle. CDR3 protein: CSVVEGDTEAFF. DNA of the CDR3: TGCAGCGTTGTGGAGGGGGACACTGAAGCTTTCTTT.

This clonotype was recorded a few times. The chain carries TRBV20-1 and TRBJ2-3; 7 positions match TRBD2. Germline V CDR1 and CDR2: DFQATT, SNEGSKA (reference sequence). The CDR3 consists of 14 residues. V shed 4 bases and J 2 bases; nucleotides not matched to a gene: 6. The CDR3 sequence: CSATLAASTDTQYF. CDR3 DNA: TGCAGTGCTACTCTAGCGGCCTCCACAGATACGCAGTATTTT.

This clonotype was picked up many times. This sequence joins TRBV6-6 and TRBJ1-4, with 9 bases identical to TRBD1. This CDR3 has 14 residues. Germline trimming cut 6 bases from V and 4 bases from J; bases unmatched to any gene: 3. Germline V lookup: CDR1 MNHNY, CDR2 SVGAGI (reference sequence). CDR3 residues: CASSRQGVNEKLFF. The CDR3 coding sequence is TGTGCCAGCAGCAGACAGGGGGTTAATGAAAAACTGTTTTTT.

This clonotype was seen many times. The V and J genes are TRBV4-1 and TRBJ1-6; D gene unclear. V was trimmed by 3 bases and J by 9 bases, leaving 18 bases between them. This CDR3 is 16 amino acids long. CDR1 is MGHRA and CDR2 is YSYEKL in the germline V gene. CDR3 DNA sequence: TGCGCCAGCAGCCAGCCTCGGCGGGGTGTACTTTCACCCCTCCACTTT. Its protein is CASSQPRRGVLSPLHF.

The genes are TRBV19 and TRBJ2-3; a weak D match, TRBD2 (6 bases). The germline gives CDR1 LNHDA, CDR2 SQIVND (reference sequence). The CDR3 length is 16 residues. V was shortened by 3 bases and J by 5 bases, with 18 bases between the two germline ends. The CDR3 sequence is CASSIGASEGIDTQYF. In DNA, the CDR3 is TGTGCCAGTAGTATCGGGGCTAGCGAAGGAATAGATACGCAGTATTTT.